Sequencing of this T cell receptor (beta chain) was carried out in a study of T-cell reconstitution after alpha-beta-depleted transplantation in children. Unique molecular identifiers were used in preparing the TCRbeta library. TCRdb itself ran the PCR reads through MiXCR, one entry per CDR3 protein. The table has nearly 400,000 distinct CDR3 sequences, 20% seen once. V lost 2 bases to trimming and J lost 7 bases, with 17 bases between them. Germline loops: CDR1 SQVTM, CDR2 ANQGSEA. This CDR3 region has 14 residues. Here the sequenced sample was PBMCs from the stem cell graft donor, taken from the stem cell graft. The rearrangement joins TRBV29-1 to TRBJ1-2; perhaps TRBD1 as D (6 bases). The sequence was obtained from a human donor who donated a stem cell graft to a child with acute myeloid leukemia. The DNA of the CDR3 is TGCAGCGTTGAAAAGGGGGTGGGGGCCCGTGGCTACACCTTC. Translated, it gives CSVEKGVGARGYTF.